The rows below give T cell receptor beta chains drawn from one sample of a study of cytomegalovirus exposure and HLA in healthy donors. Generated by immunoSEQ multiplex PCR, the TCRdb table keeps only in-frame clones and is missing some. In the table there are over 75,000 clones, less than 85% of which are singletons. Specimen: PBMCs. Every receptor here comes from a woman in her forties or fifties in good health and CMV-seronegative. The CDR3 runs from the conserved cysteine through the conserved F or W. A D gene is named only where the DNA matches it firmly. Clone size is stated in some rows and not others, as once, few, many or a class when expanded.

v_gene	abundance	j_gene	d_gene	CDR3aa	CDR3nt
TRBV18	NA	TRBJ1-1	TRBD1	CASSPGQPFFF	TGTGCCAGCTCACCGGGACAGCCGTTTTTCTTT
TRBV19	few	TRBJ2-3	TRBD1	CASRQTGAIDTQYF	TGTGCCAGTAGACAGACAGGGGCAATAGATACGCAGTATTTT
TRBV18	NA	TRBJ2-5	TRBD2	CASSPGGTSGPFWLQETQYF	TGTGCCAGCTCCCCGGGCGGGACTAGCGGTCCGTTTTGGCTCCAAGAGACCCAGTACTTC
TRBV4-2	NA	TRBJ1-6	TRBD1	CASSQAGGRGSSYNSPLHF	TGTGCCAGCAGCCAGGCCGGGGGCAGGGGGAGCTCCTATAATTCACCCCTCCACTTT
TRBV5-1	NA	TRBJ1-1	TRBD1	CASGPGTGGTEAFF	TGCGCCAGCGGCCCGGGGACAGGGGGCACTGAAGCTTTCTTT
TRBV5-1	NA	TRBJ2-7	NA	CASSLRGPTGNEQYF	TGCGCCAGCAGCTTAAGGGGCCCAACAGGGAACGAGCAGTACTTC
TRBV7-9	once	TRBJ2-1	TRBD2	CAFFGGGINEQFF	TGTGCCTTCTTCGGGGGAGGGATCAATGAGCAGTTCTTC
TRBV19	few	TRBJ2-3	NA	CASSMAGSGAYPDTQYF	TGTGCCAGTAGTATGGCTGGGTCAGGGGCTTACCCAGATACGCAGTATTTT
TRBV5-4	NA	TRBJ2-1	TRBD2	CASSPHSGSAYNEQFF	TGTGCCAGCAGCCCTCATAGCGGGAGCGCTTACAATGAGCAGTTCTTC
TRBV19	NA	TRBJ1-5	TRBD1	CASSKGTGGPPAQHF	TGTGCCAGTAGTAAGGGGACAGGGGGCCCGCCGGCCCAGCATTTT
TRBV27	NA	TRBJ2-7	NA	CASRGAYEQYF	TGTGCCTCCCGGGGGGCGTACGAGCAGTACTTC
TRBV19	NA	TRBJ2-2	TRBD2	CASSGRGTGELFF	TGTGCCAGTAGTGGGAGGGGCACCGGGGAGCTGTTTTTT
TRBV7-2	NA	TRBJ2-5	NA	CASSLEGRTQETQYF	TGTGCCAGCAGCTTAGAGGGCAGGACTCAAGAGACCCAGTACTTC
TRBV29-1	NA	TRBJ2-1	NA	CSVEELVFNHEQFF	TGCAGCGTTGAAGAGCTAGTTTTTAACCATGAGCAGTTCTTC
TRBV15	NA	TRBJ2-2	NA	CATSTGRWTGELFF	TGTGCCACCAGCACAGGGAGGTGGACCGGGGAGCTGTTTTTT
TRBV4-3	once	TRBJ2-4	TRBD1	CASSQDDRGLNIQYF	TGCGCCAGCAGCCAAGATGACAGGGGGCTAAACATTCAGTACTTC